This T cell receptor (beta chain) was identified in a study of neurological immune-mediated disorders. Whole-study findings and limits: Levels of TCR clonal expansion peaked in HTLV-1-associated myelopathy and reached their lowest in multiple sclerosis, under those of healthy controls. Phylogenetically, 18 of 34 multiple sclerosis patients' repertoires fell into one related-CDR3 cluster, a possible signature. With the multiple sclerosis repertoire cluster, none of the clinical or MRI features showed an association.

V was clipped by 3 bases and J by 2 bases, with 8 bases between them. The CDR3 runs to 13 residues. Germline V gene sequence: CDR1 ENHRY, CDR2 SYGVKD. A single record per CDR3 protein comes from TCRdb applying MiXCR to the 5' RACE reads. This table has about 70,000 distinct CDR3 sequences, roughly 4.9% appearing once. This clonotype has at least ten counts. The antigen remains unidentified. This receptor was obtained from a human donor with multiple sclerosis. The donor label of this sample is uncertain. The sample was PBMCs. This chain uses TRBV10-3 with TRBJ2-7, with TRBD2 as a possible D gene (5 bases). The CDR3 DNA sequence: TGTGCCATCAGTGACGGGAACACCTACGAGCAGTACTTC. Translation gives CAISDGNTYEQYF.